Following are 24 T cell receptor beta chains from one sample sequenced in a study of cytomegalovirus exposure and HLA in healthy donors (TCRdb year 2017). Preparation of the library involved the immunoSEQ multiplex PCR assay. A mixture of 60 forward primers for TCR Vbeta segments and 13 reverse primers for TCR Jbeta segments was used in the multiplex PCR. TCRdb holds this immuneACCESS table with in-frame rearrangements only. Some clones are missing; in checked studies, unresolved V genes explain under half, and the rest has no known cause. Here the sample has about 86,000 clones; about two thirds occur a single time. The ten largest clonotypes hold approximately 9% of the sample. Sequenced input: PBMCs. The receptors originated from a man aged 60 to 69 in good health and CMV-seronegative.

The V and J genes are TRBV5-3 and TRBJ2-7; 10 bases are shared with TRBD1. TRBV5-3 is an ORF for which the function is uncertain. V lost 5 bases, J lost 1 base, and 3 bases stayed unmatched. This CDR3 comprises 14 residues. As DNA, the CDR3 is TGTGCCAGAAGGGAGGGACAGGGGTCCTACGAGCAGTACTTC. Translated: CARREGQGSYEQYF.

In DNA, the CDR3 is TGTGCCAGCAGCCCCGGACTACCTCGGGGGAGCGAGCAGTACTTC. Its protein is CASSPGLPRGSEQYF. The chain is built from TRBV7-6 and TRBJ2-7, with D possibly TRBD2 on 6 matching bases. The germline V gene has CDR1 SGHVS and CDR2 FNYEAQ. The ends were cut back, 5 bases at V and 6 bases at J, with 20 bases in the middle. This CDR3 region has 15 residues. Looking up the rest from reference TRBV7-6 and TRBJ2-7 gives the full variable domain: GAGVSQSPRYKVTKRGQDVALRCDPISGHVSLYWYRQALGQGPEFLTYFNYEAQQDKSGLPNDRFSAERPEGSISTLTIQRTEQRDSAMYRCASSPGLPRGSEQYFGPGTRLTVT.

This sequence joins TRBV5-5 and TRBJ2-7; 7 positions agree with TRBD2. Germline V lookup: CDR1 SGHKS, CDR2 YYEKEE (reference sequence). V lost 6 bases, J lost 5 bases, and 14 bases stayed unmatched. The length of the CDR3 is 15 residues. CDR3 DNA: TGTGCCAGCAACCTACTAGCGAGTTCCCCCCACGAGCAGTACTTC. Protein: CASNLLASSPHEQYF. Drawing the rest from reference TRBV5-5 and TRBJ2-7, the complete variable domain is DAGVTQSPTHLIKTRGQQVTLRCSPISGHKSVSWYQQVLGQGPQFIFQYYEKEERGRGNFPDRFSARQFPNYSSELNVNALLLGDSALYLCASNLLASSPHEQYFGPGTRLTVT.

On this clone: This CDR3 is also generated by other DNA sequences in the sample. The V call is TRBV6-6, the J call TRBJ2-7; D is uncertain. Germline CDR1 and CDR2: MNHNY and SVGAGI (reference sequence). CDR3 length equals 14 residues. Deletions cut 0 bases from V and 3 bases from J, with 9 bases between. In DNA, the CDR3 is TGTGCCAGCAGTTACTCGGCAGGATTCTACGAGCAGTACTTC. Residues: CASSYSAGFYEQYF.

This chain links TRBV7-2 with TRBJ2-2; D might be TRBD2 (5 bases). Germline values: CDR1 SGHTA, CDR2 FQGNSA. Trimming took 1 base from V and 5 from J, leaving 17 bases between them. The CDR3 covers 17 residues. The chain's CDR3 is CASSLVGPGTATGELFF. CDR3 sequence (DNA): TGTGCCAGCAGCTTAGTAGGACCGGGAACCGCTACCGGGGAGCTGTTTTTT.

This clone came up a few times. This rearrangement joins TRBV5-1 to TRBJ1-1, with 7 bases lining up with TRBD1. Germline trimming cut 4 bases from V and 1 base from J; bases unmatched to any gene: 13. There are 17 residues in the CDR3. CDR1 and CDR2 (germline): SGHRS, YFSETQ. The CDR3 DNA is TGCGCCAGCAGCGGGCGGACAGGCCCTGGCGGGAACACTGAAGCTTTCTTT. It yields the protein CASSGRTGPGGNTEAFF.

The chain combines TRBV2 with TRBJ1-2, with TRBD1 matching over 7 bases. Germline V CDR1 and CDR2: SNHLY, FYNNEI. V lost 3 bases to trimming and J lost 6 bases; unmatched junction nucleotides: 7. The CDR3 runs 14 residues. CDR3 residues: CASSEQNRGNGYTF. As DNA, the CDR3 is TGTGCCAGCAGTGAGCAGAACAGGGGCAATGGCTACACCTTC.

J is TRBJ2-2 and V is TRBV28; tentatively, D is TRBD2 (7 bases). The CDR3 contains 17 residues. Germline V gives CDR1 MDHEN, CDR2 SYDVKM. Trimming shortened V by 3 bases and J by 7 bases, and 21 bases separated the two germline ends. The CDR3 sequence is CASSFPRGAGDIGELFF. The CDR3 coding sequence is TGTGCCAGCAGTTTCCCAAGGGGGGCGGGAGACATCGGGGAGCTGTTTTTT.

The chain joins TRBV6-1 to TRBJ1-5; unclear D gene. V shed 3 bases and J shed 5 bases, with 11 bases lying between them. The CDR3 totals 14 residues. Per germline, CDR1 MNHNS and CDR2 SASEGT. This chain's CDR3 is CASSDPSADQPQHF. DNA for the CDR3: TGTGCCAGCAGTGACCCAAGCGCTGATCAGCCCCAGCATTTT.

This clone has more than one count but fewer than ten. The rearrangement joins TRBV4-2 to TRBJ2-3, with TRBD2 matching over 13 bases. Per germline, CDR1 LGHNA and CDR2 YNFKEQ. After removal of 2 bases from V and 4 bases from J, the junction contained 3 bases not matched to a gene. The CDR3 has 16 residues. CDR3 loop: CASSQRTSGSSDTQYF. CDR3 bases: TGTGCCAGCAGCCAAAGGACTAGCGGGAGCTCAGATACGCAGTATTTT.

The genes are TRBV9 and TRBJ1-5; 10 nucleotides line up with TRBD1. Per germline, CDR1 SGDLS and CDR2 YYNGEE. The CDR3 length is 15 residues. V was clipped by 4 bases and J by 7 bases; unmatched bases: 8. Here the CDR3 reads CASSPYGDRGQPQHF. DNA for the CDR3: TGTGCCAGCAGCCCCTATGGGGACAGGGGCCAGCCCCAGCATTTT.

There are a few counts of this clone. The CDR3 DNA follows: TGTGCCATCTCGACAGGGGCGGGTGGCTACACCTTC. Amino acids: CAISTGAGGYTF. V and J are TRBV6-6 and TRBJ1-2; 8 bases match TRBD1. Germline CDR1 reads MNHNY; CDR2 reads SVGAGI (reference sequence). The CDR3 totals 12 residues. J was trimmed by 7 bases and V by 10 bases; bases with no gene match: 8.

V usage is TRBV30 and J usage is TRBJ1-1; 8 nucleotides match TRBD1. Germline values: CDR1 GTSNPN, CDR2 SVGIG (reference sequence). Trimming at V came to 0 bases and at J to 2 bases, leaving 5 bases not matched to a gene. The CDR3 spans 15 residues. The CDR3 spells CAWSVLGTGNTEAFF. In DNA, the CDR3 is TGTGCCTGGAGTGTACTAGGGACAGGAAACACTGAAGCTTTCTTT.

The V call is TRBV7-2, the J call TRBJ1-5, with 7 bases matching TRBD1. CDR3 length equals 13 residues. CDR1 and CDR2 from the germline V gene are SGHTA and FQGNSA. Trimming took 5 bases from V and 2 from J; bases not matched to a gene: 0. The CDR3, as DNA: TGTGCCAGCAGCGGACAGGGCAATCAGCCCCAGCATTTT. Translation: CASSGQGNQPQHF. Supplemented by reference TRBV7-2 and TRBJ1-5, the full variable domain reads GAGVSQSPSNKVTEKGKDVELRCDPISGHTALYWYRQSLGQGLEFLIYFQGNSAPDKSGLPSDRFSAERTGGSVSTLTIQRTQQEDSAVYLCASSGQGNQPQHFGDGTRLSIL.

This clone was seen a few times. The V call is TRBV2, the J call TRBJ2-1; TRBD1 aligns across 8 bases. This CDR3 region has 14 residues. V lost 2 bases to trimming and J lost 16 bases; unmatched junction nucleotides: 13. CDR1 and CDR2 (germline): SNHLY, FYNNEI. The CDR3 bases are TGTGCCAGCAGTGAACAGGTGGACAGGGTGGACCCATTCTTC. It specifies CASSEQVDRVDPFF.

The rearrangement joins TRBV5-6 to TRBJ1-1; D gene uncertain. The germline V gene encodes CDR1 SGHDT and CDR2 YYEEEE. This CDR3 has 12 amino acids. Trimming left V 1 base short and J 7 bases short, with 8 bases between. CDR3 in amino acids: CASSLFRDEAFF. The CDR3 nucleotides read TGTGCCAGCAGCTTGTTTCGGGATGAAGCTTTCTTT.

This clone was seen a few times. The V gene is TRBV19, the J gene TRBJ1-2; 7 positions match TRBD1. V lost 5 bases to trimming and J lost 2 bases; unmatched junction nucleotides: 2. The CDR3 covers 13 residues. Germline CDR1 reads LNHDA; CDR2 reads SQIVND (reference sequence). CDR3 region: CASSVTGNYGYTF. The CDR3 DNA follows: TGTGCCAGTAGTGTGACAGGGAACTATGGCTACACCTTC.

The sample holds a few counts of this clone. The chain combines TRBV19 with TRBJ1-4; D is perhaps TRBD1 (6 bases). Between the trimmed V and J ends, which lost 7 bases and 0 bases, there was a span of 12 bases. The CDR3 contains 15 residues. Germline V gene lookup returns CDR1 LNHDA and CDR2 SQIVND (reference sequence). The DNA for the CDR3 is TGTGCCAGTACCTTACAGGGAGCAACTAATGAAAAACTGTTTTTT. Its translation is CASTLQGATNEKLFF.

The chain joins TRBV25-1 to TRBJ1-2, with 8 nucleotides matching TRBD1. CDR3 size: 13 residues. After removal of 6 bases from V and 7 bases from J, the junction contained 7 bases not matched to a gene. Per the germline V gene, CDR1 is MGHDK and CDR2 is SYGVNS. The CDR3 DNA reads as TGTGCCAGCAGGGACGACAGGGGCCGTGGCTACACCTTC. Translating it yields CASRDDRGRGYTF.

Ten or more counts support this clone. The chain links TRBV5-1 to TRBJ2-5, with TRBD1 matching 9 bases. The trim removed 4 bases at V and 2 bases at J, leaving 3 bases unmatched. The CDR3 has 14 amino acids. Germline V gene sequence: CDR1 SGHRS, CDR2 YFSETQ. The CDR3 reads CASSEDRGQETQYF. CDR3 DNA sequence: TGCGCCAGCAGCGAGGACAGGGGACAAGAGACCCAGTACTTC.

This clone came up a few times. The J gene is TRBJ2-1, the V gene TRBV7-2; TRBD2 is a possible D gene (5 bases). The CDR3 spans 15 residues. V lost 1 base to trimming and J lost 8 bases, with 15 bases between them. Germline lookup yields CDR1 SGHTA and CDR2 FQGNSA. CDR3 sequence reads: CASSLEGRLLDEQFF. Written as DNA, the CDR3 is TGTGCCAGCAGCTTAGAAGGCCGCCTACTAGATGAGCAGTTCTTC.

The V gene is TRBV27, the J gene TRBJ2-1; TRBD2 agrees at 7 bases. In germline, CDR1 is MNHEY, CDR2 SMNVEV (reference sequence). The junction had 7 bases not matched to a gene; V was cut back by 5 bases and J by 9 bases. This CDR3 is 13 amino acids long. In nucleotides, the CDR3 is TGTGCCAGCAGTCCGGGAGGCGGGGGTGAGCAGTTCTTC. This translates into CASSPGGGGEQFF.

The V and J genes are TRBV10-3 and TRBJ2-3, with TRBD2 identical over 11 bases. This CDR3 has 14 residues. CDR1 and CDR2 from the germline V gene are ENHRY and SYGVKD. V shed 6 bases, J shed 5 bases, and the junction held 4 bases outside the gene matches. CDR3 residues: CAIRAGTSGDTQYF. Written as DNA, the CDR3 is TGTGCCATCAGAGCCGGGACTAGCGGAGATACGCAGTATTTT.

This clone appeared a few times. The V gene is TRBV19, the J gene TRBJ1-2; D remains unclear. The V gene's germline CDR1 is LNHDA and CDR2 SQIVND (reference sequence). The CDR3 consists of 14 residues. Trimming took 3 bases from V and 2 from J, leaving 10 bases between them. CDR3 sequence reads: CASSIDGGNYGYTF. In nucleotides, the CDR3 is TGTGCCAGTAGTATCGACGGCGGGAACTATGGCTACACCTTC.